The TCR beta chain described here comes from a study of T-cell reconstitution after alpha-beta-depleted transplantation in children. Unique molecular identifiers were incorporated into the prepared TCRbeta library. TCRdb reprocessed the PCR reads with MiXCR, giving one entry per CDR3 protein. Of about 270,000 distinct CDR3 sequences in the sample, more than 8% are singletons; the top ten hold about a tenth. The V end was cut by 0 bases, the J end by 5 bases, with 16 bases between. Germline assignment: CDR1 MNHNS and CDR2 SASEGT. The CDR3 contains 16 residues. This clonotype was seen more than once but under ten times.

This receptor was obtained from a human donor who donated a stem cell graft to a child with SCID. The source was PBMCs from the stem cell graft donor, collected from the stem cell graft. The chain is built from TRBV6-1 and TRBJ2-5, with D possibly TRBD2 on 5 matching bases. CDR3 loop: CASSEALKTTFETQYF. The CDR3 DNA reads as TGTGCCAGCAGTGAAGCGCTGAAGACTACGTTTGAGACCCAGTACTTC.